This TCR beta chain came from a study of T cells in localized non-small cell lung cancer. Whole-study results and caveats: Greater T cell density in blood accompanied longer overall survival. Adjacent lung had a median approximately 50 of the 100 largest tumor clones. Sequencing covered just one tumor region, so heterogeneity cannot be ruled out.

Sequencing was performed with immunoSEQ multiplex PCR; in TCRdb, only in-frame clones are kept and a portion is missing. The sample lists approximately 12,000 clones; more than 70% were seen once. To note about this clone: Antigen: not known.

This CDR3 has 16 residues. Germline V lookup: CDR1 GTSNPN, CDR2 SVGIG (reference sequence). The chain recombines TRBV30 with TRBJ1-2; 9 nucleotides match TRBD1. This TCR was recovered from a male donor older than 55 with stage I lung adenocarcinoma. The source material was peripheral blood, sampled before any cancer treatment. CDR3 sequence: CAMDKGQGRVSYGYTF. DNA for the CDR3: TGTGCTATGGATAAGGGACAGGGCCGAGTTAGTTATGGCTACACCTTC.